Listed here are 20 T cell receptor beta chains from one sample, sequenced in a study of T cell responses to AZD1222 COVID-19 vaccine (dated by TCRdb to the early 2020s). The sample's time point label is to be understood as: about 28 days (+/-7) after the second vaccine dose. Library method: the immunoSEQ multiplex PCR assay. Here the immuneACCESS table is served through TCRdb, limited to in-frame sequences with V and J called. Missing clones are a known gap in these copies; in checked studies unresolved V genes cover under half, and the rest lacks a known reason. In all, the sample holds about 150,000 clones, and 90% to 95% of those were seen once. The ten most abundant clones make up roughly 1.6% of the sample. Specimen: peripheral blood, collected 28 days after the second AZD1222 dose. These receptor sequences come from an adult who received the AZD1222 COVID-19 vaccine.

V is TRBV19 and J is TRBJ2-1; D unclear. This CDR3 is built from 14 residues. Trimming took off 8 bases at V and 3 bases at J, with 14 bases between the two ends. The germline CDR1 and CDR2 sequences are LNHDA and SQIVND (reference sequence). The CDR3 DNA reads TGTGCCAGTGGCCGGACGGCCTTCTACAATGAGCAGTTCTTC. It specifies CASGRTAFYNEQFF.

V is TRBV19 and J is TRBJ1-1, with 8 bases fitting TRBD1. CDR3 length equals 14 residues. The junction had 4 bases not matched to a gene; V was cut back by 2 bases and J by 5 bases. From germline, CDR1 is LNHDA and CDR2 SQIVND (reference sequence). Here the CDR3 reads CASSIQGAPTEAFF. CDR3 DNA: TGTGCCAGTAGTATACAGGGGGCGCCTACTGAAGCTTTCTTT. Looking up the rest from reference TRBV19 and TRBJ1-1 gives the full variable domain: DGGITQSPKYLFRKEGQNVTLSCEQNLNHDAMYWYRQDPGQGLRLIYYSQIVNDFQKGDIAEGYSVSREKKESFPLTVTSAQKNPTAFYLCASSIQGAPTEAFFGQGTRLTVV.

The V and J genes are TRBV6-1 and TRBJ1-2; the D is unclear. This CDR3 region has 15 residues. V lost 5 bases, J lost 5 bases, and 18 bases lay in between. CDR1 and CDR2 (germline): MNHNS, SASEGT. CDR3 sequence: CASSSQAPEGYGYTF. CDR3 sequence (DNA): TGTGCCAGCAGTTCCCAAGCCCCGGAGGGATATGGCTACACCTTC.

This sequence joins TRBV7-9 and TRBJ1-4, with D possibly TRBD1 on 6 matching bases. Germline-derived CDR1 and CDR2 are SEHNR and FQNEAQ (reference sequence). Trimming shortened V by 7 bases and J by 0 bases, and 18 bases separated the two germline ends. The CDR3 loop spans 17 amino acids. CDR3 residues: CASTVHPGGSTNEKLFF. The CDR3 bases are TGTGCCAGCACCGTTCATCCGGGGGGCTCAACTAATGAAAAACTGTTTTTT.

The V and J genes are TRBV2 and TRBJ2-1; maybe TRBD2 (6 bases). The CDR3 consists of 14 residues. Trimming removed 8 bases at V and 1 base at J, with 12 bases between. Germline CDR1 reads SNHLY; CDR2 reads FYNNEI. CDR3 nucleotides: TGTGCCAGCTTCGGGAGATATTCCTACAATGAGCAGTTCTTC. It encodes CASFGRYSYNEQFF.

The V call is TRBV9, the J call TRBJ2-5; D possibly corresponds to TRBD2 (5 bases). V was cut by 0 bases and J by 3 bases, with 9 bases left in between. The CDR3 loop spans 14 amino acids. Germline CDR1 SGDLS, CDR2 YYNGEE. This CDR3 reads CASSVEAREETQYF. The CDR3 DNA reads as TGTGCCAGCAGCGTAGAGGCGAGGGAAGAGACCCAGTACTTC.

The rearrangement links TRBV24-1 to TRBJ2-2; D call uncertain. Between the trimmed V and J ends, which lost 4 bases and 2 bases, there was a span of 4 bases. This CDR3 contains 13 residues. Germline V gene data show CDR1 as KGHDR and CDR2 as SFDVKD. The CDR3 protein is CATSDRNTGELFF. In nucleotides, the CDR3 is TGTGCCACCAGTGACAGAAACACCGGGGAGCTGTTTTTT.

The chain employs TRBV27 and TRBJ1-2; D call uncertain. The CDR3 contains 15 residues. Germline values: CDR1 MNHEY, CDR2 SMNVEV (reference sequence). The germline V and J ends were trimmed by 5 bases and 4 bases, with 17 bases remaining between them. The CDR3 coding sequence is TGTGCCAGCAGTCCCGAGGGTTACGGACCCTATGGCTACACCTTC. Its translation is CASSPEGYGPYGYTF.

The V gene is TRBV11-3, the J gene TRBJ1-1; 8 bases are shared with TRBD1. The CDR3 covers 15 residues. Trimming took 5 bases from V and 1 from J; bases not matched to a gene: 6. Looked up from germline, CDR1 is SGHNT and CDR2 is YENEEA. CDR3 amino acids: CASSLTGTGNTEAFF. Written as DNA, the CDR3 is TGTGCCAGCAGCCTCACCGGGACAGGGAACACTGAAGCTTTCTTT.

J is TRBJ1-5 and V is TRBV9; perhaps TRBD1 as D (6 bases). Looked up from germline, CDR1 is SGDLS and CDR2 is YYNGEE. Trimming took 0 bases from V and 3 from J, leaving 10 bases between them. CDR3 length: 15 amino acids. Written as DNA, the CDR3 is TGTGCCAGCAGCGTAGCGGGACACCTCAATCAGCCCCAGCATTTT. Its protein is CASSVAGHLNQPQHF.

V gene TRBV11-2 combines with J gene TRBJ1-1; the D is unclear. The CDR3 sequence is 13 residues long. Per germline, CDR1 SGHAT and CDR2 FQNNGV. V was clipped by 3 bases and J by 0 bases, with 5 bases between them. CDR3 loop: CASSFSVNTEAFF. The CDR3 DNA sequence: TGTGCCAGCAGCTTTTCCGTGAACACTGAAGCTTTCTTT.

This clone came up a few times. This chain links TRBV19 with TRBJ2-5, with D unresolved. The germline gives CDR1 LNHDA, CDR2 SQIVND (reference sequence). The CDR3 length is 12 residues. V was shortened by 5 bases and J by 5 bases, with 9 bases between the two germline ends. The CDR3: CASSRLRETQYF. The CDR3, as DNA: TGTGCCAGTAGTCGTCTTCGGGAGACCCAGTACTTC.

The rearrangement links TRBV3-1 (or the pseudogene TRBV3-2) to TRBJ2-1; 8 nucleotides align to TRBD2. The V segment lost 1 base and the J segment 8 bases; nucleotides outside the gene matches: 4. The CDR3 is made up of 14 amino acids. Germline V CDR1 and CDR2: LGHDT, YNNKEL (reference sequence). The CDR3 here is CASSQGRLAHEQFF. The CDR3 nucleotides read TGTGCCAGCAGCCAAGGAAGACTAGCGCATGAGCAGTTCTTC.

V is TRBV5-1 and J is TRBJ2-2, with D possibly being TRBD2 (5 bases). The V and J ends lost 4 bases and 7 bases respectively, with 14 bases between them. The germline V gene encodes CDR1 SGHRS and CDR2 YFSETQ. The CDR3 totals 14 residues. CDR3 sequence reads: CASSGSGAYGELFF. The CDR3 DNA reads TGCGCCAGCAGCGGGAGCGGCGCCTACGGGGAGCTGTTTTTT.

This chain uses TRBV12-3 or TRBV12-4 with TRBJ1-5, with TRBD1 as a possible D gene (6 bases). Trimming pared 5 bases from V and 2 bases from J, leaving 7 bases between. This CDR3 comprises 13 residues. The CDR3 DNA reads TGTGCCAGCAGTAGACAGGGCAATCAGCCCCAGCATTTT. The encoded protein is CASSRQGNQPQHF.

The J gene is TRBJ1-5, the V gene TRBV2; D is unresolved. This CDR3 is 15 amino acids long. Germline CDR1 SNHLY, CDR2 FYNNEI. V was trimmed by 7 bases and J by 3 bases, leaving 16 bases between them. In nucleotides, the CDR3 is TGTGCCAGCAATGTAGGGTTACCAATCAATCAGCCCCAGCATTTT. Protein sequence: CASNVGLPINQPQHF.

The chain carries TRBV30 and TRBJ1-5, with D perhaps matching TRBD1 (5 bases). The CDR3 has 14 residues. The germline gives CDR1 GTSNPN, CDR2 SVGIG (reference sequence). With 0 bases removed from V and 6 bases from J, the gap between germline ends came to 12 bases. CDR3 region: CAWSVPGLTQPQHF. The DNA for the CDR3 is TGTGCCTGGAGTGTACCAGGGCTGACTCAGCCCCAGCATTTT. The variable domain in full, completed from reference TRBV30 and TRBJ1-5, reads SQTIHQWPATLVQPVGSPLSLECTVEGTSNPNLYWYRQAAGRGLQLLFYSVGIGQISSEVPQNLSASRPQDRQFILSSKKLLLSDSGFYLCAWSVPGLTQPQHFGDGTRLSIL.

The chain carries TRBV5-6 and TRBJ1-5; possible D gene TRBD1, 5 bases. Trimming stripped 4 bases from V and 11 bases from J, with 13 bases between. The germline V gene has CDR1 SGHDT and CDR2 YYEEEE. The CDR3 runs 12 residues. The CDR3 is CASSRNRRAQHF. The CDR3 DNA sequence: TGTGCCAGCAGCCGCAACAGGAGGGCCCAGCATTTT.

The chain combines TRBV10-2 with TRBJ2-1, with D tentatively TRBD2 (5 bases). Germline values: CDR1 WSHSY, CDR2 SAAADI. Trimming removed 6 bases from V and 6 bases from J, with 24 bases in between. This CDR3 is built from 17 residues. The CDR3 loop reads CASRALRTRSSLNEQFF. Written as DNA, the CDR3 is TGCGCCAGCAGGGCCCTCCGGACTCGATCTTCTCTCAATGAGCAGTTCTTC.

This chain links TRBV19 with TRBJ2-7; D may be TRBD2 (6 bases). The V gene's germline CDR1 is LNHDA and CDR2 SQIVND (reference sequence). The CDR3 totals 13 residues. The germline V and J ends were trimmed by 6 bases and 0 bases, with 9 bases remaining between them. Here the CDR3 DNA reads TGTGCCAGTAGCCTTAGCGGCTCCTACGAGCAGTACTTC. It yields the protein CASSLSGSYEQYF. The variable domain in full, completed from reference TRBV19 and TRBJ2-7, reads DGGITQSPKYLFRKEGQNVTLSCEQNLNHDAMYWYRQDPGQGLRLIYYSQIVNDFQKGDIAEGYSVSREKKESFPLTVTSAQKNPTAFYLCASSLSGSYEQYFGPGTRLTVT.